This T cell receptor (beta chain) was documented in a study of CD8+CD57+ T cells in acquired aplastic anemia. Study background: Sorted CD4+ and CD8+ cells yielded roughly 3.4 ug of DNA on average.

Concerning this clonotype: Its antigen remains unknown.

Study-level results: A set of some 28 CD8+ CDR3 sequences was shared between patients and controls, and these sequences appeared highly expressed in patients.

V dropped 0 bases and J dropped 7 bases, with 19 bases sitting between them. Germline V gives CDR1 DFQATT, CDR2 SNEGSKA (reference sequence). CDR3 length: 15 residues. The study profiled TCR beta VDJ and CDR3 using genomic DNA as template. Each CDR3 protein is one row after TCRdb ran MiXCR on the reads. The data contain over 150,000 distinct CDR3 sequences, about 45% of them singletons. Patients included in sequencing had previously demonstrated CD8+CD57+ cell expansion by flow cytometry. No therapy was given to patients before blood sampling. The TCR sequence derives from a human donor with aplastic anemia. The sequenced material came from sorted CD4+, CD8+, or CD8+CD57+ T cells (not recorded which) from PBMCs. The chain carries TRBV20-1 and TRBJ2-7; tentatively, D is TRBD2 (5 bases). The CDR3: CSARDYSSEGYEQYF. The CDR3 DNA follows: TGCAGTGCTAGAGATTATAGCAGCGAGGGCTATGAGCAGTACTTC.